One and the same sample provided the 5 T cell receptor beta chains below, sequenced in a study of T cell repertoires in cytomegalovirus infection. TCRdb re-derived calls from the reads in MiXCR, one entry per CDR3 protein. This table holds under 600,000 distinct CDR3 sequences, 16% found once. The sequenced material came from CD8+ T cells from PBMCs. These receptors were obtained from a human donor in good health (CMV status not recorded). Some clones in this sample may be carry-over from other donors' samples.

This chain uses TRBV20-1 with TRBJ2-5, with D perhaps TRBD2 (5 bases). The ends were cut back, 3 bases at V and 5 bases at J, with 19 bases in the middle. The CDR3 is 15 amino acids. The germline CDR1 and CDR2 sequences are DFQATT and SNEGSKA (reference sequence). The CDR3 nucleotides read TGCAGTGCTAGGGACTTCTGGGCAGTGGGGGAGACCCAGTACTTC. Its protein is CSARDFWAVGETQYF.

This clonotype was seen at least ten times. CDR3 DNA sequence: TGTGCCATCAGTGAGCCCGGTAGCGGGGGGCGCTACGAGCAGTACTTC. This codes for CAISEPGSGGRYEQYF. The chain recombines TRBV10-3 with TRBJ2-7, with 10 bases that match TRBD2. Germline values: CDR1 ENHRY, CDR2 SYGVKD. The CDR3 loop spans 16 amino acids. The V gene end was trimmed by 2 bases and the J gene end by 3 bases; junction bases not matched to a gene: 7.

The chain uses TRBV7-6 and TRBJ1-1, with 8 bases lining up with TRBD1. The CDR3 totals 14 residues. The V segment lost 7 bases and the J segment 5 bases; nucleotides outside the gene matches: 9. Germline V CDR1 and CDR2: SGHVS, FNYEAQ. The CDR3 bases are TGTGCCAGCAACTCAGGGGGCCGACGTACTGAAGCTTTCTTT. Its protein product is CASNSGGRRTEAFF.

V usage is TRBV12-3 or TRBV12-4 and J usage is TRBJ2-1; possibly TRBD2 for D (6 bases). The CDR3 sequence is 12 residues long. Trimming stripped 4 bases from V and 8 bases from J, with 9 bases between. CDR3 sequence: CASSYGRDEQFF. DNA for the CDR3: TGTGCCAGCAGTTACGGGAGAGATGAGCAGTTCTTC.

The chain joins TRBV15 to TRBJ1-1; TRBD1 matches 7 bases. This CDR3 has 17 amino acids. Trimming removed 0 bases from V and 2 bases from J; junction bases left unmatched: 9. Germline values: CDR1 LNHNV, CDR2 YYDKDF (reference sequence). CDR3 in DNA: TGTGCCACCAGCAGAGAGCCGGGACAGCCGGCAAACACTGAAGCTTTCTTT. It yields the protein CATSREPGQPANTEAFF.